This T cell receptor beta chain was documented in a study of cytomegalovirus exposure and HLA in healthy donors. CDR3 length: 15 residues. Study results and limitations: Later on, an analysis found that several of the most significant clusters appeared to be linked to common viral pathogens, which included parvovirus B19.

Of note for this clone: Its antigen remains unknown.

The PCR had 60 Vbeta and 13 Jbeta primers. This table comes from immunoSEQ multiplex PCR, and its TCRdb copy is limited to in-frame clones, with some not included. The sample holds about 150,000 clones, around 80% seen once. Sequenced material: PBMCs. This chain connects TRBV5-3 to TRBJ2-5; 8 bases are shared with TRBD2. Judging by the DNA end, TRBJ2-7 fits better; the J call may be wrong. TRBV5-3 is filed as an ORF, its function uncertain. This sequence was found in a woman between 35 and 50 years old in good health and CMV-seropositive. The DNA of the CDR3 is TGTGCCAGAAGCTTGGAACTAGCGGAACCTTACGAGCAGTACTTC. This encodes CARSLELAEPYEQYF.